The 27 T cell receptor beta chains given below trace back to one sample, sequenced in a study of regulatory T cells in long-lasting Graves disease. Specified time point: persistent/refractory GD, antithyroid drugs over 5 years with positive TRAb. Generation of the TCR library employed RNA extracted from PBMCs. CDR3 regions were amplified by Arm-PCR using iRepertoire HTBI primers to build TCR beta libraries. Each CDR3 protein is one row after TCRdb ran MiXCR on the multiplex PCR reads. The sample consists of 310,000 or so distinct CDR3 sequences, 20% of them appearing once. Sequenced material: peripheral blood mononuclear cells (PBMCs), taken when the disease was refractory, from a patient treated with antithyroid drugs. The origin of the receptors is a female donor with Graves disease.

The chain joins TRBV6-5 to TRBJ1-5, with D possibly being TRBD1 (6 bases). The germline V and J ends were trimmed by 0 bases and 3 bases, with 9 bases remaining between them. CDR1 and CDR2 (germline): MNHEY, SVGAGI. The CDR3 has 15 amino acids. The CDR3 region is CASSYSRGDNQPQHF. The CDR3 coding sequence is TGTGCCAGCAGTTACTCCAGGGGAGACAATCAGCCCCAGCATTTT.

This clonotype was observed at least ten times. This chain links TRBV6-1 with TRBJ1-5; a possible D gene is TRBD1 (5 bases). Germline assignment: CDR1 MNHNS and CDR2 SASEGT. The CDR3 runs to 15 residues. V lost 2 bases and J 7 bases, leaving 15 bases between the germline ends. CDR3 protein: CASSEFWGGSQPQHF. The CDR3 DNA reads TGTGCCAGCAGTGAATTTTGGGGGGGTAGCCAGCCCCAGCATTTT.

V gene TRBV5-1 combines with J gene TRBJ2-3; TRBD2 might be the D (5 bases). The V end was cut by 5 bases, the J end by 5 bases, with 12 bases between. The germline V gene encodes CDR1 SGHRS and CDR2 YFSETQ. This CDR3 has 13 residues. The CDR3 reads CASRAEGKDTQYF. The CDR3 DNA sequence: TGCGCCAGCAGGGCAGAGGGAAAAGATACGCAGTATTTT.

This clonotype was counted ten times or more. The chain recombines TRBV20-1 with TRBJ1-2; TRBD1 might be the D (6 bases). The CDR3 loop spans 12 amino acids. V was trimmed by 6 bases and J by 12 bases, leaving 20 bases between them. The germline gives CDR1 DFQATT, CDR2 SNEGSKA (reference sequence). CDR3 residues: CSAPPADSTDTF. CDR3 sequence (DNA): TGCAGTGCCCCCCCAGCGGACAGTACGGACACCTTC.

This clonotype turned up a few times. The chain is built from TRBV5-1 and TRBJ2-2; the D call may be TRBD1 or TRBD2 (5 bases each). V lost 4 bases to trimming and J lost 6 bases, with 10 bases between them. CDR1 and CDR2 from the germline V gene are SGHRS and YFSETQ. This CDR3 is built from 13 residues. The CDR3 loop reads CASSPEGSGELFF. CDR3 bases: TGCGCCAGCAGCCCCGAGGGGTCCGGGGAGCTGTTTTTT.

This clonotype came up many times. V is TRBV12-3 or TRBV12-4 and J is TRBJ1-2; possible D gene TRBD1, 6 bases. V was cut by 6 bases and J by 9 bases, with 11 bases left in between. CDR3 length: 11 residues. DNA of the CDR3: TGTGCCAGCAGCCGAGGACAGCGCTACACCTTC. Encoded protein: CASSRGQRYTF.

This clonotype was seen at least ten times. The chain joins TRBV11-2 to TRBJ2-2; D tentatively fits TRBD1 or TRBD2 (5 bases each). Between the trimmed V and J ends, which lost 1 base and 5 bases, there was a span of 14 bases. CDR3 size: 16 residues. CDR1 is SGHAT and CDR2 is FQNNGV in the germline V gene. The CDR3, as DNA: TGTGCCAGCAGCTTAGGTTTACGGGGCCAGACCGGGGAGCTGTTTTTT. Its protein is CASSLGLRGQTGELFF.

This clonotype has at least ten counts. The genes are TRBV7-9 and TRBJ1-2; D unclear. The CDR3 loop spans 13 amino acids. Germline V lookup: CDR1 SEHNR, CDR2 FQNEAQ (reference sequence). The V gene lost 0 bases and the J gene lost 8 bases, with 10 bases spanning the gap. The CDR3 DNA is TGTGCCAGCAGCTTAGCCGGGTACGGAGGCTACACCTTC. It encodes CASSLAGYGGYTF. Full variable domain (rest looked up from reference TRBV7-9 and TRBJ1-2): DTGVSQNPRHKITKRGQNVTFRCDPISEHNRLYWYRQTLGQGPEFLTYFQNEAQLEKSRLLSDRFSAERPKGSFSTLEIQRTEQGDSAMYLCASSLAGYGGYTFGSGTRLTVV.

This clonotype was observed a handful of times. The J gene is TRBJ1-1, the V gene TRBV4-3, with D hard to call. The germline V and J ends were trimmed by 0 bases and 1 base, with 9 bases remaining between them. Germline CDR1 is LGHNA and CDR2 is YSLEER. The CDR3 covers 15 residues. The CDR3 DNA is TGCGCCAGCAGCCAAGATTCGGCGGGGAACACTGAAGCTTTCTTT. It encodes CASSQDSAGNTEAFF.

This clonotype was observed a handful of times. The chain joins TRBV5-1 to TRBJ2-7, with 12 bases aligning to TRBD2. Trimming removed 4 bases from V and 6 bases from J; junction bases left unmatched: 5. Germline lookup yields CDR1 SGHRS and CDR2 YFSETQ. This CDR3 spans 14 amino acids. This CDR3 reads CASSQTSGGLEQYF. The CDR3 DNA is TGCGCCAGCAGCCAGACTAGCGGGGGTCTCGAGCAGTACTTC.

This clonotype has more than one count but fewer than ten. V is TRBV27 and J is TRBJ1-4; TRBD1 matches at 8 bases. The CDR3 totals 14 residues. Germline trimming cut 3 bases from V and 7 bases from J; bases unmatched to any gene: 4. Germline V CDR1 and CDR2: MNHEY, SMNVEV (reference sequence). The CDR3 DNA reads TGTGCCAGCAGTTTGTCAGGGGGCTCTGAAAAACTGTTTTTT. This encodes CASSLSGGSEKLFF.

The chain links TRBV29-1 to TRBJ2-2, with unresolved D. The V end lost 4 bases, the J end lost 6 bases, and 12 bases lay between the germline ends. CDR3 length equals 13 residues. Germline V gene sequence: CDR1 SQVTM, CDR2 ANQGSEA. CDR3 sequence (DNA): TGCAGCGTTGTGCTACATGAGGCCGGGGAGCTGTTTTTT. Residues: CSVVLHEAGELFF.

This clonotype was observed at least ten times. This chain connects TRBV7-2 to TRBJ2-7; 7 bases are a match to TRBD2. The germline gives CDR1 SGHTA, CDR2 FQGNSA. The CDR3 has 16 amino acids. V shed 1 base, J shed 2 bases, and the junction held 8 bases outside the gene matches. The chain's CDR3 is CASSLGGLVSPYEQYF. The CDR3 bases are TGTGCCAGCAGCTTAGGTGGACTAGTTTCTCCCTACGAGCAGTACTTC. Looking up the rest from reference TRBV7-2 and TRBJ2-7 gives the full variable domain: GAGVSQSPSNKVTEKGKDVELRCDPISGHTALYWYRQSLGQGLEFLIYFQGNSAPDKSGLPSDRFSAERTGGSVSTLTIQRTQQEDSAVYLCASSLGGLVSPYEQYFGPGTRLTVT.

This clonotype was counted many times. The V gene is TRBV28, the J gene TRBJ1-1; 8 bases match TRBD1. This CDR3 region has 14 residues. V shed 4 bases and J 6 bases; nucleotides not matched to a gene: 7. Germline V gene data show CDR1 as MDHEN and CDR2 as SYDVKM. In DNA, the CDR3 is TGTGCCAGCAGTTCCCAGGGGGCTTGGGCTGAAGCTTTCTTT. The encoded protein is CASSSQGAWAEAFF.

Note on this clonotype: With a much larger clone just one base away, this may be a read error. The chain uses TRBV6-1 and TRBJ1-4; D possibly corresponds to TRBD1 (5 bases). The CDR3 loop spans 15 amino acids. The V gene's germline CDR1 is MNHNS and CDR2 SASEGT. The CDR3 coding sequence is TGTGCCAGCAGCTGGGACGGGGCCACTAATGAAAAACCGTTTTTT. Its translation: CASSWDGATNEKPFF.

This clonotype has ten or more counts. This chain uses TRBV6-1 with TRBJ1-1, with a tentative D call TRBD1 (5 bases). Trimming pared 4 bases from V and 2 bases from J, leaving 17 bases between. This CDR3 is built from 16 residues. The germline V gene encodes CDR1 MNHNS and CDR2 SASEGT. The CDR3 is CASSGQKGPANTEAFF. Here the CDR3 DNA reads TGTGCCAGCAGTGGCCAGAAGGGGCCCGCTAACACTGAAGCTTTCTTT.

This clonotype has at least ten counts. The chain employs TRBV27 and TRBJ2-7, with D tentatively TRBD2 (5 bases). This CDR3 spans 13 amino acids. CDR1 MNHEY and CDR2 SMNVEV come from the germline V gene (reference sequence). The V and J ends lost 9 bases and 0 bases respectively, with 12 bases between them. This chain's CDR3 is CASAWEPSYEQYF. The CDR3 DNA reads TGTGCCAGTGCGTGGGAGCCCTCCTACGAGCAGTACTTC.

The J gene is TRBJ2-1, the V gene TRBV9; no definite D call. Germline values: CDR1 SGDLS, CDR2 YYNGEE. V shed 0 bases and J shed 8 bases, with 9 bases lying between them. CDR3 length: 13 amino acids. CDR3 in DNA: TGTGCCAGCAGCGTAGACCCCGGGCATGAGCAGTTCTTC. It encodes CASSVDPGHEQFF.

Ten or more counts support this clonotype. The rearrangement links TRBV9 to TRBJ2-7; 11 bases are a match to TRBD1. The CDR3 totals 15 residues. Trimming took 2 bases from V and 3 from J; bases not matched to a gene: 4. Germline loops: CDR1 SGDLS, CDR2 YYNGEE. The CDR3 region is CASSVGTGGIYEQYF. The DNA of the CDR3 is TGTGCCAGCAGCGTGGGGACAGGGGGAATCTACGAGCAGTACTTC.

This clonotype was observed many times. As DNA, the CDR3 is TGTGCCAGCAGCTTGGGGGGGTTGCCGTGGGGACAAGAGACCCAGTACTTC. Protein product: CASSLGGLPWGQETQYF. V usage is TRBV7-9 and J usage is TRBJ2-5, with 7 bases that match TRBD2. The germline gives CDR1 SEHNR, CDR2 FQNEAQ (reference sequence). This CDR3 has 17 residues. The trim removed 3 bases at V and 2 bases at J, leaving 12 bases unmatched. Using reference TRBV7-9 and TRBJ2-5 for the parts outside the CDR3, the full variable domain is DTGVSQNPRHKITKRGQNVTFRCDPISEHNRLYWYRQTLGQGPEFLTYFQNEAQLEKSRLLSDRFSAERPKGSFSTLEIQRTEQGDSAMYLCASSLGGLPWGQETQYFGPGTRLLVL.

This clonotype was picked up many times. V is TRBV27 and J is TRBJ2-7; 9 bases map to TRBD2. This CDR3 region has 15 residues. CDR1 and CDR2 from the germline V gene are MNHEY and SMNVEV (reference sequence). The V segment lost 6 bases and the J segment 3 bases; nucleotides outside the gene matches: 9. For the CDR3, the DNA is TGTGCCAGCAGCCCTCTAGCGGGATTACACTACGAGCAGTACTTC. Its protein is CASSPLAGLHYEQYF.

This clonotype has only a few counts. V gene TRBV6-1 combines with J gene TRBJ2-7; the match to TRBD1 covers 10 bases. V was clipped by 7 bases and J by 2 bases; unmatched bases: 8. The CDR3 is 15 residues long. CDR1 MNHNS and CDR2 SASEGT come from the germline V gene. The CDR3 here is CASMLTGTGAYEQYF. The CDR3, as DNA: TGTGCCAGCATGCTGACCGGGACAGGGGCCTACGAGCAGTACTTC.

The gene calls are TRBV12-3 or TRBV12-4 and TRBJ2-2; 11 positions agree with TRBD1. This CDR3 spans 16 amino acids. Germline trimming cut 6 bases from V and 2 bases from J; bases unmatched to any gene: 5. CDR3 in amino acids: CASRRDRGINTGELFF. CDR3 DNA sequence: TGTGCCAGCAGGCGGGACAGGGGGATAAACACCGGGGAGCTGTTTTTT.

The rearrangement links TRBV7-9 to TRBJ2-1; possibly TRBD2 for D (5 bases). The germline CDR1 and CDR2 sequences are SEHNR and FQNEAQ (reference sequence). The CDR3 loop spans 15 amino acids. Trimming pared 2 bases from V and 7 bases from J, leaving 15 bases between. CDR3 DNA: TGTGCCAGCAGCTTACGGGGAGTGGAGGAGAATGAGCAGTTCTTC. Amino acids: CASSLRGVEENEQFF.

With respect to this clonotype: Given a much more abundant clone one base away, this may be a read error. The chain employs TRBV29-1 and TRBJ2-5, with D hard to call. The CDR3 covers 12 residues. Looked up from germline, CDR1 is SQVTM and CDR2 is ANQGSEA. The CDR3 loop is CSVGGRHETQHF. CDR3 coding DNA: TGCAGCGTTGGAGGCAGGCACGAGACCCAGCACTTC.

This clonotype was counted a few times. This rearrangement joins TRBV7-2 to TRBJ1-2; no clear D. Between the trimmed V and J ends, which lost 3 bases and 0 bases, there was a span of 5 bases. The CDR3 covers 13 residues. Per the germline V gene, CDR1 is SGHTA and CDR2 is FQGNSA. The CDR3 region has the DNA TGTGCCAGCAGCTTGAATCCTAACTATGGCTACACCTTC. Its translation: CASSLNPNYGYTF.

This sequence joins TRBV29-1 and TRBJ2-7; 7 bases map to TRBD1. In germline, CDR1 is SQVTM, CDR2 ANQGSEA. The CDR3 is 13 amino acids. Unmatched junction bases numbered 6, after V lost 5 bases and J lost 2 bases. The CDR3 sequence is CSVQTGSAYEQYF. As DNA, the CDR3 is TGCAGCGTTCAGACAGGGAGTGCCTACGAGCAGTACTTC.